This T cell receptor (beta chain) was found in a study of beta chain features in type 1 diabetes. The CDR3 consists of 14 residues. From germline, CDR1 is MNHNS and CDR2 SASEGT. Trimming left V 3 bases short and J 3 bases short, with 11 bases between. The isolated RNA, all of it, was reverse transcribed, so expressed TCRB transcripts were what got sequenced. TCRdb's table, derived via immunoSEQ multiplex PCR, lists solely in-frame clones and lacks some. The repertoire consists of nearly 250,000 clones, with 13% to 15% occurring once and the leading ten covering roughly 0.024%. The specimen sequenced was naive CD4+ T cells from blood. This chain connects TRBV6-1 to TRBJ1-1; D unresolved. The source is a woman aged 40 to 50 in good health. CDR3 residues: CASSELVVDTEAFF. The CDR3 DNA is TGTGCCAGCAGTGAGTTAGTCGTGGACACTGAAGCTTTCTTT.